The 2 T cell receptor beta chains listed next were all sequenced from one sample in a study of cytomegalovirus exposure and HLA in healthy donors. PCR was performed using 60 Vbeta and 13 Jbeta primers. Clones were read by immunoSEQ multiplex PCR, and TCRdb kept only the in-frame ones, dropping some. The repertoire holds some 200,000 clones, with over 80% as singletons. Sample: PBMCs. These TCRs come from a boy aged 2 to 9 in good health and CMV-seronegative.

This clone was seen more than once but under ten times. The rearrangement links TRBV30 to TRBJ2-7, with 7 bases aligning to TRBD1. V gave up 2 bases and J gave up 5 bases; unmatched junction bases: 12. The CDR3 is 15 amino acids. CDR1 is GTSNPN and CDR2 is SVGIG in the germline V gene (reference sequence). The CDR3 DNA sequence: TGTGCCTGGAGTCCTTCAGACAGGGTTTCAAACGAGCAGTACTTC. Its translation: CAWSPSDRVSNEQYF.

The rearrangement joins TRBV18 to TRBJ1-4; 7 nucleotides agree with TRBD1. CDR1 and CDR2 (germline): KGHSH, LQKENI. Trimming cost V 3 bases and J 7 bases; bases outside gene matches: 5. The CDR3 is made up of 14 amino acids. Written as DNA, the CDR3 is TGTGCCAGCTCACCCCGGGACAGAGTTGAAAAACTGTTTTTT. Translated: CASSPRDRVEKLFF.